Below, one T cell receptor beta chain is given with its context. This record comes from a study of shared clonotypes between healthy human individuals. The wider study: CD4 naive and memory got three plates each, CD8 naive two, CD8 memory one.

CCR7-negative CD45RA+ TemRA cells were combined with CD45RO+ cells to form CD8 memory. CDR3 length: 15 amino acids. J was trimmed by 3 bases and V by 2 bases; bases with no gene match: 6. Germline V gene sequence: CDR1 SGHNT, CDR2 YYREEE (reference sequence). Profiled with immunoSEQ multiplex PCR; TCRdb holds only in-frame clones, not every one. The profile shows 110,000 or so clones, more than 65% of them singletons. The TCR sequence derives from a woman aged 30 to 39 in good health. Material for sequencing was memory CD8+ T cells sorted from blood. Subset defined: CD45RO+ cells pooled with CCR7-negative TemRA cells. This chain links TRBV5-4 with TRBJ2-7, with 9 bases aligning to TRBD1. In DNA form, the CDR3 reads TGTGCCAGCAGCTTCCCGGGACAGGGAAGCTACGAGCAGTACTTC. It yields the protein CASSFPGQGSYEQYF.